What follows are 12 T cell receptor beta chains derived from one specimen sequenced in a study of metastatic and nonmetastatic thyroid tumors. Thyroid surgery was preceded by no treatment in any patient. TCRdb re-called clones from the PCR reads using MiXCR. Of some 5,500 clones in the sample, less than 35% were seen once. Sample: adjacent normal tissue. These receptors all stem from a female donor with papillary thyroid cancer or a benign thyroid nodule (not recorded which). Some clones in this sample may be carry-over from other donors' samples.

In this sample, this clone turned up a few times. Being one base from a much bigger clone, this may be a read error. Other nucleotide sequences in the sample specify the same CDR3. Here the CDR3 reads CASSQEHGDNEQFF. The DNA for the CDR3 is TGCGCCAGCAGCCAAGAGCACGGTGATAATGAGCAGTTCTTC. The gene calls are TRBV4-1 and TRBJ2-1; D gene ambiguous. Germline CDR1 and CDR2: MGHRA and YSYEKL. The V end lost 0 bases, the J end lost 7 bases, and 10 bases lay between the germline ends. The CDR3 runs 14 residues.

This clone was found a few times. V is TRBV25-1 and J is TRBJ1-4; 9 nucleotides match TRBD1. The CDR3 has 16 amino acids. The V and J ends lost 2 bases and 6 bases, in that order; junction bases with no gene match: 7. Germline assignment: CDR1 MGHDK and CDR2 SYGVNS. CDR3: CASSEAGNRGHEKLFF. For the CDR3, the DNA is TGTGCCAGCAGTGAAGCCGGGAACAGGGGGCATGAAAAACTGTTTTTT.

This sequence joins TRBV12-3 or TRBV12-4 and TRBJ2-7, with TRBD2 matching 10 bases. J was trimmed by 6 bases and V by 5 bases; bases with no gene match: 10. The CDR3 extends over 15 amino acids. The CDR3 region is CASSPSAGGPVEQYF. CDR3 bases: TGTGCCAGCAGTCCCTCAGCGGGAGGGCCGGTCGAGCAGTACTTC.

On this clone: A read error is possible here, since a much larger clone lies one base away. The chain joins TRBV11-1 to TRBJ2-1; 15 bases match TRBD2. J was trimmed by 5 bases and V by 2 bases; bases with no gene match: 7. Germline-derived CDR1 and CDR2 are SGHAT and FQDESV (reference sequence). The CDR3 spans 18 residues. The CDR3 here is CASSLPPGLAGGDNEQFF. CDR3 bases: TGTGCCAGCAGCTTACCTCCGGGACTAGCGGGAGGAGACAATGAGCAGTTCTTC.

This clone has only a few counts. Germline and junction disagree at one end, which may indicate a read error. This chain links TRBV6-1 with TRBJ2-6; 9 bases fit TRBD2. The CDR3 runs 17 residues. The germline V gene has CDR1 MNHNS and CDR2 SASEGT. As DNA, the CDR3 is TGTGCCAGAAGTCGCGTAGCGGGAGTAGACGGGGCCAAGGTCCTGACTTTC. Translating it yields CARSRVAGVDGAKVLTF.

V usage is TRBV27 and J usage is TRBJ2-7, with 7 bases matching TRBD2. The CDR3 extends over 15 amino acids. V lost 2 bases, J lost 3 bases, and 7 bases stayed unmatched. Germline loops: CDR1 MNHEY, CDR2 SMNVEV (reference sequence). The CDR3 bases are TGTGCCAGCAGTTTAGGAGCGGGACTTGTCTACGAGCAGTACTTC. Translated: CASSLGAGLVYEQYF.

By its share, this clone is medium-sized (0.01 to 0.1%). The chain combines TRBV12-3 or TRBV12-4 with TRBJ1-1; the D gene is possibly TRBD1 (5 bases). The ends were cut back, 5 bases at V and 5 bases at J, with 18 bases in the middle. The CDR3 consists of 15 residues. The CDR3 reads CASSPRGGVGTEAFF. The DNA of the CDR3 is TGTGCCAGCAGTCCCCGTGGAGGGGTCGGGACTGAAGCTTTCTTT.

Points on this clone: An end of the junction differs from the germline gene, which may be a read error. Other DNA variants within this sample encode the same CDR3. The chain couples TRBV30 to TRBJ2-7; D is undetermined. The CDR3 has 14 residues. Germline V gene data show CDR1 as GTSNPN and CDR2 as SVGIG (reference sequence). The CDR3 nucleotides are TGTGCCTGGAGTGTATCGGGTACAGCCTATGAGCAGTACTTC. Protein: CAWSVSGTAYEQYF.

The chain recombines TRBV6-1 with TRBJ2-1, with D possibly being TRBD1 or TRBD2 (5 bases each). The CDR3 sequence is 15 residues long. The V gene's germline CDR1 is MNHNS and CDR2 SASEGT. The V end lost 5 bases, the J end lost 7 bases, and 18 bases lay between the germline ends. The CDR3 loop is CASSTPGQGRNEQFF. CDR3 nucleotides: TGTGCCAGCAGTACCCCGGGGCAGGGAAGAAATGAGCAGTTCTTC.

V and J are TRBV20-1 and TRBJ2-2; 9 positions match TRBD2. Per germline, CDR1 DFQATT and CDR2 SNEGSKA (reference sequence). Trimming at V came to 3 bases and at J to 8 bases, leaving 7 bases not matched to a gene. The CDR3 is made up of 14 amino acids. The chain's CDR3 is CSASPGTSWGELFF. The CDR3 DNA is TGCAGTGCTAGCCCCGGGACTAGCTGGGGGGAGCTGTTTTTT.

This rearrangement joins TRBV27 to TRBJ2-7; D may be TRBD2 (6 bases). Germline V gene sequence: CDR1 MNHEY, CDR2 SMNVEV (reference sequence). This CDR3 contains 14 residues. The CDR3: CARSLRGITYELYV. The CDR3 coding sequence is TGTGCCAGAAGTTTACGGGGGATCACGTACGAGCTGTACGTC.

A note on this clone: A read error may account for a junction end that differs from germline. CDR3 DNA: TGTGACACCAGTGACTCAGGCACCGGGGAGCTTTTATTT. It is translated as CDTSDSGTGELLF. J is TRBJ2-2 and V is TRBV24-1, with D tentatively TRBD2 (5 bases). CDR1 KGHDR and CDR2 SFDVKD come from the germline V gene. This CDR3 region has 13 residues.